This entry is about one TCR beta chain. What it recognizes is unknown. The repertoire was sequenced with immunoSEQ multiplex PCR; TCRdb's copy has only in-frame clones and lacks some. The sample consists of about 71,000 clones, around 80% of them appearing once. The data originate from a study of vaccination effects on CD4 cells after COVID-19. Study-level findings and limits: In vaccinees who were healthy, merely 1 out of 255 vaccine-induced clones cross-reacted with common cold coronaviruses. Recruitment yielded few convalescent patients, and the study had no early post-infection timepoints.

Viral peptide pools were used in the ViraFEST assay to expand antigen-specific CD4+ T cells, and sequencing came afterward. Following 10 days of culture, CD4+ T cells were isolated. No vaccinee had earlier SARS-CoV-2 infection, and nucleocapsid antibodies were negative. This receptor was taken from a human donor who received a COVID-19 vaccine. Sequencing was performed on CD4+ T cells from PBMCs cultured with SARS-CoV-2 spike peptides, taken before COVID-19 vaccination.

The CDR3 region has the DNA TGCGCCAGCAGTGAGAGCTTAGGTGGCTACAATGAGCAGTTCTTC. Translated, it gives CASSESLGGYNEQFF. V is TRBV10-1 and J is TRBJ2-1; D gene unclear. Germline V gene lookup returns CDR1 WNHNN and CDR2 SYGVQD (reference sequence). This CDR3 is built from 15 residues. V lost 2 bases and J lost 3, with 11 bases in between.